These 22 T cell receptor beta chains were sequenced from one sample in a study of cytomegalovirus exposure and HLA in healthy donors (dated by TCRdb to between 2016 and 2019). The library relied on the immunoSEQ multiplex PCR assay. What TCRdb holds here is the immuneACCESS table cut down to in-frame rearrangements. Part of the clones is not present; checked against another copy, under half of the missing clones reflect an unresolved V gene, and the others are unexplained. Counted in this sample were 150,000 to 200,000 clones; 85% to 90% of them appeared once. The top ten hold around 3% of the sample. Material for sequencing was PBMCs. The receptors were sampled from a man between 18 and 29 years old in good health and CMV-seronegative.

CDR3 DNA: TGTGCCAGCAGCTCCATAAGACTAGCGGGGGTCAATGAGCAGTTCTTC. Protein: CASSSIRLAGVNEQFF. This chain uses TRBV7-8 with TRBJ2-1; TRBD2 aligns across 12 bases. Germline trimming cut 4 bases from V and 6 bases from J; bases unmatched to any gene: 7. Germline V gene lookup returns CDR1 SGHVS and CDR2 FQNEAQ. This CDR3 spans 16 amino acids.

This chain links TRBV4-3 with TRBJ2-5; TRBD2 matches 8 bases. The V and J ends lost 1 base and 4 bases, in that order; junction bases with no gene match: 14. The CDR3 has 18 residues. Germline CDR1 reads LGHNA; CDR2 reads YSLEER. The CDR3 region is CASSQVVGSGSAGETQYF. DNA of the CDR3: TGCGCCAGCAGCCAAGTGGTAGGAAGCGGGAGTGCGGGAGAGACCCAGTACTTC.

This chain joins TRBV6-5 and TRBJ2-7, with TRBD1 identical over 9 bases. Trimming at V came to 7 bases and at J to 2 bases, leaving 6 bases not matched to a gene. This CDR3 has 14 amino acids. Germline loops: CDR1 MNHEY, CDR2 SVGAGI. The CDR3 bases are TGTGCCAGCACCCCGGGACAGGGAGCCTACGAGCAGTACTTC. Its translation: CASTPGQGAYEQYF.

This clone was observed a handful of times. V and J are TRBV10-1 and TRBJ1-6, with a weak D call TRBD1 (5 bases). Germline CDR1 is WNHNN and CDR2 is SYGVQD (reference sequence). The CDR3 extends over 15 amino acids. Trimming shortened V by 1 base and J by 7 bases, and 11 bases separated the two germline ends. Here the CDR3 reads CASSELGLGNSPLHF. In DNA, the CDR3 is TGCGCCAGCAGTGAGTTGGGGCTGGGGAATTCACCCCTCCACTTT.

As DNA, the CDR3 is TGTGCCAGCAGTGCACTAAATGAGCAGTTCTTC. Translated, it gives CASSALNEQFF. The gene calls are TRBV2 and TRBJ2-1; D is unresolved. The ends were cut back, 4 bases at V and 7 bases at J, with 5 bases in the middle. Per germline, CDR1 SNHLY and CDR2 FYNNEI. CDR3 length equals 11 residues.

The CDR3 bases are TGTGCCAGCAGTGAACTTCCCAACCTCGGGACCCAGTACTTC. This sequence encodes CASSELPNLGTQYF. V and J are TRBV2 and TRBJ2-5; D call uncertain. The CDR3 sequence is 14 residues long. The V and J ends lost 2 bases and 7 bases respectively, with 14 bases between them. In germline, CDR1 is SNHLY, CDR2 FYNNEI.

The chain employs TRBV18 and TRBJ1-1; D remains unclear. Trimming stripped 5 bases from V and 5 bases from J, with 15 bases between. Germline V gives CDR1 KGHSH, CDR2 LQKENI. The CDR3 is 14 residues long. CDR3 coding DNA: TGTGCCAGCTCAGCCGGGTCCACCGAGACTGAAGCTTTCTTT. Translated: CASSAGSTETEAFF.

The table lists this clone with a few counts. The chain links TRBV28 to TRBJ1-5, with 9 bases lining up with TRBD1. V lost 7 bases to trimming and J lost 7 bases; unmatched junction nucleotides: 11. This CDR3 region has 15 residues. CDR1 and CDR2 from the germline V gene are MDHEN and SYDVKM. CDR3 sequence reads: CASIIGTGRQQPQHF. Here the CDR3 DNA reads TGTGCCAGCATTATCGGGACAGGGCGTCAGCAGCCCCAGCATTTT.

The chain is built from TRBV18 and TRBJ2-5; TRBD2 agrees at 11 bases. Germline V gene lookup returns CDR1 KGHSH and CDR2 LQKENI. The ends lost 5 bases at V and 3 bases at J; junction bases unmatched: 5. CDR3 length: 15 residues. The CDR3 protein is CASSAKLAGEETQYF. DNA of the CDR3: TGTGCCAGCTCAGCGAAACTAGCGGGGGAAGAGACCCAGTACTTC.

The gene calls are TRBV6-5 and TRBJ1-1; possibly TRBD1 for D (5 bases). Trimming removed 2 bases from V and 6 bases from J, with 19 bases in between. The CDR3 has 16 residues. Germline V gene lookup returns CDR1 MNHEY and CDR2 SVGAGI. The CDR3 nucleotides are TGTGCCAGCAGTTACCATTTAGTGCGGGGGGAGGCTGAAGCTTTCTTT. Protein product: CASSYHLVRGEAEAFF.

The rearrangement uses TRBV18 and TRBJ2-7, with 11 nucleotides matching TRBD2. The CDR3 is 16 amino acids. The germline CDR1 and CDR2 sequences are KGHSH and LQKENI. Trimming took 1 base from V and 6 from J; bases not matched to a gene: 8. CDR3 loop: CASSPQTSGIPSEQYF. Here the CDR3 DNA reads TGTGCCAGCTCACCACAGACTAGCGGGATCCCCTCCGAGCAGTACTTC.

The V gene is TRBV6-5, the J gene TRBJ2-5; D call uncertain. CDR1 is MNHEY, CDR2 SVGAGI, per germline. The CDR3 consists of 15 residues. Trimming shortened V by 0 bases and J by 5 bases, and 13 bases separated the two germline ends. The CDR3 DNA is TGTGCCAGCAGTTACTCCCTCGACTCCTTGGAGACCCAGTACTTC. Amino acids: CASSYSLDSLETQYF.

This chain links TRBV11-2 with TRBJ2-7, with D maybe TRBD1 (5 bases). The V gene lost 2 bases and the J gene lost 4 bases, with 6 bases spanning the gap. Germline V gene data show CDR1 as SGHAT and CDR2 as FQNNGV. This CDR3 contains 12 residues. Written as DNA, the CDR3 is TGTGCCAGCAGCTTACAGGGATACGAGCAGTACTTC. It translates to CASSLQGYEQYF. Using reference TRBV11-2 and TRBJ2-7 for the parts outside the CDR3, the full variable domain is EAGVAQSPRYKIIEKRQSVAFWCNPISGHATLYWYQQILGQGPKLLIQFQNNGVVDDSQLPKDRFSAERLKGVDSTLKIQPAKLEDSAVYLCASSLQGYEQYFGPGTRLTVT.

V usage is TRBV18 and J usage is TRBJ2-3; possibly TRBD1 for D (7 bases). This CDR3 spans 15 amino acids. Trimming took off 5 bases at V and 1 base at J, with 13 bases between the two ends. Germline loops: CDR1 KGHSH, CDR2 LQKENI. Written as DNA, the CDR3 is TGTGCCAGCTCAGAAGGGGGCGGGGGCACAGATACGCAGTATTTT. The encoded protein is CASSEGGGGTDTQYF.

This clone was counted a few times. The chain recombines TRBV5-6 with TRBJ2-2; TRBD1 aligns across 10 bases. CDR3 length equals 16 residues. Germline CDR1 is SGHDT and CDR2 is YYEEEE. Losses at the gene ends were 4 bases for V and 3 bases for J; bases not matched to a gene: 6. This chain's CDR3 is CASSGPGQGDTGELFF. CDR3 in DNA: TGTGCCAGCAGCGGCCCTGGACAGGGGGACACCGGGGAGCTGTTTTTT.

This clone was detected a few times. The chain links TRBV2 to TRBJ1-5, with 10 bases matching TRBD1. V lost 6 bases and J lost 6; bases outside the gene matches: 8. Germline CDR1 is SNHLY and CDR2 is FYNNEI. The CDR3 sequence is 15 residues long. The CDR3 spells CASRDDRGLVQPQHF. CDR3 bases: TGTGCCAGCAGAGATGACAGGGGGCTCGTTCAGCCCCAGCATTTT.

J is TRBJ1-5 and V is TRBV6-5; D possibly corresponds to TRBD1 (6 bases). The CDR3 is 13 residues long. Germline V gives CDR1 MNHEY, CDR2 SVGAGI. The germline V and J ends were trimmed by 6 bases and 7 bases, with 13 bases remaining between them. The CDR3: CASSHRVGQPQHF. The CDR3 nucleotides are TGTGCCAGCAGCCACAGGGTCGGGCAGCCCCAGCATTTT.

The chain joins TRBV2 to TRBJ1-5; perhaps TRBD1 as D (6 bases). Trimming removed 6 bases from V and 5 bases from J, with 14 bases in between. Looked up from germline, CDR1 is SNHLY and CDR2 is FYNNEI. The CDR3 is made up of 14 amino acids. As DNA, the CDR3 is TGTGCCAGCAGGGGGGGGGCGATCGATCAGCCCCAGCATTTT. Translated, it gives CASRGGAIDQPQHF.

The chain carries TRBV14 and TRBJ2-7; 7 nucleotides match TRBD1. The length of the CDR3 is 13 residues. Germline V lookup: CDR1 SGHDN, CDR2 FVKESK. The trim removed 7 bases at V and 3 bases at J, leaving 6 bases unmatched. The CDR3 DNA reads as TGTGCCAGCAACAGGGGAGTTAACTACGAGCAGTACTTC. This translates into CASNRGVNYEQYF.

The rearrangement uses TRBV29-1 and TRBJ1-2, with a weak D call TRBD1 (6 bases). Germline CDR1 reads SQVTM; CDR2 reads ANQGSEA. The length of the CDR3 is 12 residues. Trimming pared 5 bases from V and 5 bases from J, leaving 12 bases between. CDR3 bases: TGCAGCGTTCCCCGGGACACGTATGGCTACACCTTC. Its protein product is CSVPRDTYGYTF.

The V call is TRBV11-2, the J call TRBJ1-5; D unclear. The CDR3 length is 17 residues. The germline V gene has CDR1 SGHAT and CDR2 FQNNGV. The germline V and J ends were trimmed by 1 base and 3 bases, with 16 bases remaining between them. This CDR3 is CASSLGAAAGDNQPQHF. CDR3 DNA sequence: TGTGCCAGCAGCTTAGGGGCGGCGGCGGGAGACAATCAGCCCCAGCATTTT.

In nucleotides, the CDR3 is TGTGCCAGCAGCTTGGGGGGAGTTTTAGAGACCCAGTACTTC. Its translation is CASSLGGVLETQYF. V usage is TRBV5-8 and J usage is TRBJ2-5; D perhaps matches TRBD2 (5 bases). The V gene's germline CDR1 is SGHTS and CDR2 YDEGEE. The V and J ends lost 0 bases and 4 bases respectively, with 10 bases between them. The CDR3 runs to 14 residues.